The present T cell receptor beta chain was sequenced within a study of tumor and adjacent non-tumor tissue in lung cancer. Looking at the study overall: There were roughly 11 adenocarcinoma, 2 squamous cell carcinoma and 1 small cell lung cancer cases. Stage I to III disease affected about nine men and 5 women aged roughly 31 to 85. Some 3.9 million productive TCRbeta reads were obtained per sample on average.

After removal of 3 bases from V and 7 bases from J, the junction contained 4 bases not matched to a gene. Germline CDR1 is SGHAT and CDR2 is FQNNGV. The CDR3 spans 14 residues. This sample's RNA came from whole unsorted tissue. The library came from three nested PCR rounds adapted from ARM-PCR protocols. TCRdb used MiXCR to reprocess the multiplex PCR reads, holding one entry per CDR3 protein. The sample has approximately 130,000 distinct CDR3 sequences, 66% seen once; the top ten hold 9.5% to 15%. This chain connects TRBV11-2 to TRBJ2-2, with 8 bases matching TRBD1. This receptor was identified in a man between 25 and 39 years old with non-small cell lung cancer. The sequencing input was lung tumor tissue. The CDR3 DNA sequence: TGTGCCAGCAGCTTGCCAGGGGGCGTCGGGGAGCTGTTTTTT. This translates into CASSLPGGVGELFF. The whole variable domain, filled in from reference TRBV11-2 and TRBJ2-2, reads EAGVAQSPRYKIIEKRQSVAFWCNPISGHATLYWYQQILGQGPKLLIQFQNNGVVDDSQLPKDRFSAERLKGVDSTLKIQPAKLEDSAVYLCASSLPGGVGELFFGEGSRLTVL.